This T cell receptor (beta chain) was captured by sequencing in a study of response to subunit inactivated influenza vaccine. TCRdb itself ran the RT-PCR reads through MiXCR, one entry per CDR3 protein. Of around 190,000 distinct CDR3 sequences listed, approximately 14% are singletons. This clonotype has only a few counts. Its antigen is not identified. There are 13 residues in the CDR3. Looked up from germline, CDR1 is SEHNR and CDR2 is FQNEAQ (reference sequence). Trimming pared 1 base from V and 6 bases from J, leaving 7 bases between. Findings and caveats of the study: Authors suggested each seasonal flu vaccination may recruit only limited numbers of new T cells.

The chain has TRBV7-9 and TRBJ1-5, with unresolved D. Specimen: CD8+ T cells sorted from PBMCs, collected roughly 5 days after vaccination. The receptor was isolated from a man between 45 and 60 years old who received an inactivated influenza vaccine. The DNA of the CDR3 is TGTGCCAGCAGCTTAGGGGGAAGTCAGCCCCAGCATTTT. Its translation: CASSLGGSQPQHF.